The 14 T cell receptor beta chains reported below all come from one sample, sequenced in a study of T cells in Graves' hyperthyroidism and ophthalmopathy. RNA transcripts were the template for amplifying TCR beta CDR3 regions. Researchers ran a first-round RT-PCR on the TCR CDR3 using the HTBI primer set. TCRdb re-analysed the multiplex PCR reads in MiXCR, keeping a single row per CDR3 protein. The sample shows approximately 400,000 distinct CDR3 sequences, about 14% of them seen only once. The sample was blood. The receptors shown here come from a woman aged 25-40 years with Graves' ophthalmopathy.

The V and J genes are TRBV4-1 and TRBJ2-7; the D call may be TRBD1 or TRBD2 (5 bases each). CDR3 length: 14 amino acids. Trimming left V 5 bases short and J 0 bases short, with 11 bases between. The germline gives CDR1 MGHRA, CDR2 YSYEKL. The CDR3 nucleotides are TGCGCCAGCAGCTGGGGGACGGGCTCCTACGAGCAGTACTTC. It is translated as CASSWGTGSYEQYF.

There are a few counts of this clonotype. The V and J genes are TRBV20-1 and TRBJ2-7; maybe TRBD2 (5 bases). V lost 7 bases, J lost 7 bases, and 8 bases lay in between. Germline values: CDR1 DFQATT, CDR2 SNEGSKA (reference sequence). CDR3 length equals 9 residues. CDR3 in DNA: TGCAGTGTAGGGAGAGAGCAGTACTTC. Its protein is CSVGREQYF.

There are many counts of this clonotype. The chain's CDR3 is CSARGRDSSYNEQFF. As DNA, the CDR3 is TGCAGTGCTAGAGGGCGGGACAGCTCCTACAATGAGCAGTTCTTC. The chain couples TRBV20-1 to TRBJ2-1; possibly TRBD1 for D (7 bases). Germline V CDR1 and CDR2: DFQATT, SNEGSKA (reference sequence). Between the trimmed V and J ends, which lost 1 base and 0 bases, there was a span of 10 bases. This CDR3 comprises 15 residues.

This clonotype turned up a few times. This could be a read error, since a much larger clone is one nucleotide away. This rearrangement joins TRBV24-1 to TRBJ2-3, with 8 positions matching TRBD2. The CDR3 runs 13 residues. Germline V gene sequence: CDR1 KGHDR, CDR2 SFDVKD. V lost 4 bases and J lost 6; bases outside the gene matches: 2. In DNA form, the CDR3 reads TGTGCCACCAGTGACCCGGGGGGGGATACGCAGTATTTT. Its translation: CATSDPGGDTQYF.

The chain recombines TRBV19 with TRBJ2-3; 8 nucleotides align to TRBD2. The CDR3 length is 15 residues. Germline trimming cut 6 bases from V and 2 bases from J; bases unmatched to any gene: 7. Germline loops: CDR1 LNHDA, CDR2 SQIVND (reference sequence). In DNA, the CDR3 is TGTGCCAGTAGCCGGCGGGGGGCTTACACAGATACGCAGTATTTT. Translating it yields CASSRRGAYTDTQYF.

The CDR3 bases are TGTGCCAGCAGCCCCGTGTGGTCCTATGGCTACACCTTC. Translated: CASSPVWSYGYTF. The chain has TRBV9 and TRBJ1-2, with no clear D. The V gene's germline CDR1 is SGDLS and CDR2 YYNGEE. V was pared by 4 bases and J by 4 bases, with 11 bases between. The CDR3 has 13 residues.

Of note for this clonotype: A much larger clone differs from this one at a single base, so this may be a read error. The genes are TRBV9 and TRBJ2-3, with D uncertain. CDR1 is SGDLS and CDR2 is YYNGEE in the germline V gene. CDR3 length: 15 amino acids. The CDR3 region has the DNA TGTGTCAGCAGCGTAGGGCCGATCGGCACAGATACGCAGTATTTT. This translates into CVSSVGPIGTDTQYF.

This clonotype was recorded many times. The chain combines TRBV11-2 with TRBJ2-1; 7 bases match TRBD2. This CDR3 comprises 14 residues. V was clipped by 2 bases and J by 6 bases; unmatched bases: 4. Per the germline V gene, CDR1 is SGHAT and CDR2 is FQNNGV. In DNA, the CDR3 is TGTGCCAGCAGCTTACAGGGACTACGCAATGAGCAGTTCTTC. Amino acids: CASSLQGLRNEQFF. The full variable domain, rest sourced from reference TRBV11-2 and TRBJ2-1, is EAGVAQSPRYKIIEKRQSVAFWCNPISGHATLYWYQQILGQGPKLLIQFQNNGVVDDSQLPKDRFSAERLKGVDSTLKIQPAKLEDSAVYLCASSLQGLRNEQFFGPGTRLTVL.

This clonotype was observed many times. J is TRBJ1-4 and V is TRBV11-3; the D gene is possibly TRBD1 (6 bases). Germline CDR1 reads SGHNT; CDR2 reads YENEEA. With 3 bases removed from V and 0 bases from J, the gap between germline ends came to 8 bases. CDR3 size: 15 residues. The CDR3 is CASSFGQSTNEKLFF. Here the CDR3 DNA reads TGTGCCAGCAGCTTCGGACAGTCAACTAATGAAAAACTGTTTTTT.

This clonotype was detected ten times or more. V gene TRBV2 combines with J gene TRBJ1-5; D is unresolved. This CDR3 region has 13 residues. The ends were cut back, 6 bases at V and 4 bases at J, with 10 bases in the middle. In germline, CDR1 is SNHLY, CDR2 FYNNEI. The CDR3: CASSHKANQPQHF. The CDR3 region has the DNA TGTGCCAGCAGCCATAAAGCAAATCAGCCCCAGCATTTT.

The V gene is TRBV20-1, the J gene TRBJ2-1, with D perhaps TRBD2 (5 bases). The CDR3 has 17 amino acids. Trimming stripped 2 bases from V and 9 bases from J, with 26 bases between. In germline, CDR1 is DFQATT, CDR2 SNEGSKA (reference sequence). The CDR3 sequence is CSARLRAVGRSPAEQFF. Here the CDR3 DNA reads TGCAGTGCTAGATTACGAGCGGTGGGCCGTTCGCCAGCTGAGCAGTTCTTC.

This clonotype came up many times. The rearrangement joins TRBV2 to TRBJ2-3; D gene unclear. This CDR3 is 16 amino acids long. V lost 6 bases to trimming and J lost 2 bases, with 18 bases between them. Germline CDR1 is SNHLY and CDR2 is FYNNEI. Written as DNA, the CDR3 is TGTGCCAGCAGAGGCCCTACGCCAATCGACACAGATACGCAGTATTTT. Amino acids: CASRGPTPIDTDTQYF.

In this sample, this clonotype turned up many times. This sequence joins TRBV12-3 or TRBV12-4 and TRBJ1-1; D ambiguous. CDR3 size: 13 residues. V was cut by 5 bases and J by 7 bases, with 14 bases left in between. In nucleotides, the CDR3 is TGTGCCAGCAGTCTTCGGGAAGGGAGTGAAGCTTTCTTT. Its translation: CASSLREGSEAFF.

This clonotype was seen more than once but under ten times. V gene TRBV6-4 combines with J gene TRBJ2-3, with TRBD2 identical over 10 bases. Losses at the gene ends were 11 bases for V and 2 bases for J; bases not matched to a gene: 13. The length of the CDR3 is 16 residues. Germline assignment: CDR1 MRHNA and CDR2 SNTAGT. The CDR3 DNA follows: TGTGCCGGTCTGCCCCACACTAGCGGGGACACAGATACGCAGTATTTT. Its translation is CAGLPHTSGDTDTQYF.